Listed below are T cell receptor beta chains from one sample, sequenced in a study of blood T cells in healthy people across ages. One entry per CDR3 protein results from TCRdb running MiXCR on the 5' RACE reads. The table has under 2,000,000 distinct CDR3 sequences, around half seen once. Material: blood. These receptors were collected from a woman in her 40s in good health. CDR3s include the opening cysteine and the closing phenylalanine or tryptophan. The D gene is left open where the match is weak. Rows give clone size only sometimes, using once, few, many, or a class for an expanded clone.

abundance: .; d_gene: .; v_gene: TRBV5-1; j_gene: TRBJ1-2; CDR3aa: CASSFDDYGYTF; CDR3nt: TGCGCCAGCAGCTTCGACGACTATGGCTACACCTTC
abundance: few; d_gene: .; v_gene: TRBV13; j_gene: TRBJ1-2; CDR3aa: CASSLGLQGRGGYTF; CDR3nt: TGTGCCAGCAGCTTAGGCCTGCAAGGCAGGGGCGGCTACACCTTC
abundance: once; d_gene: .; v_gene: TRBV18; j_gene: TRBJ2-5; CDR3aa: CASAPPGETQYF; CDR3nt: TGTGCCAGCGCACCACCGGGAGAGACCCAGTACTTC
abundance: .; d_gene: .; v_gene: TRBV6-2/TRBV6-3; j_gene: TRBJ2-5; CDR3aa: CASRERGGGETQYF; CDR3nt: TGTGCCAGCAGGGAAAGAGGAGGGGGGGAGACCCAGTACTTC
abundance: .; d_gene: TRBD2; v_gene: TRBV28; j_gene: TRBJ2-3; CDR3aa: CASSGGASPTDTQYF; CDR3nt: TGTGCCAGCAGCGGGGGGGCATCTCCCACAGATACGCAGTATTTT
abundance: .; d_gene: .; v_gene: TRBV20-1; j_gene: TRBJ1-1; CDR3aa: CSTPWVNTEAFF; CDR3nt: TGCAGTACGCCGTGGGTGAACACTGAAGCTTTCTTT
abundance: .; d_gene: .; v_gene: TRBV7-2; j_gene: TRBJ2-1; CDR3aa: CASSLQGPRTYNEQFF; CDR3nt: TGTGCCAGCAGCTTACAAGGACCCAGGACCTACAATGAGCAGTTCTTC
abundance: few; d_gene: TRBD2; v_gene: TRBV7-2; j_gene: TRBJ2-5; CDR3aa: CASSLNSGGGKRQETQYF; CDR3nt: TGTGCCAGCAGCTTAAACAGCGGGGGGGGAAAAAGGCAAGAGACCCAGTACTTC
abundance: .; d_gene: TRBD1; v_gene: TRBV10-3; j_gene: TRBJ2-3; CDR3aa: CAIRATGGNTDTQYF; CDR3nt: TGTGCCATCAGGGCAACAGGGGGAAACACAGATACGCAGTATTTT
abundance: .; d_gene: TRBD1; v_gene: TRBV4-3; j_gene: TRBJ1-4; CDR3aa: CASSSPGQGHEKLFF; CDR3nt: TGCGCCAGCAGCTCGCCGGGACAGGGCCACGAAAAACTGTTTTTT
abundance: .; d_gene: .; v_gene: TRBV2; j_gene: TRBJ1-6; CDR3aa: CASSEGPRGAPLHF; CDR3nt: TGTGCCAGCAGTGAAGGGCCGAGAGGAGCTCCCCTCCACTTT
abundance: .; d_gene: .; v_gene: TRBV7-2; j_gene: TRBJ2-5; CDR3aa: CASSFKQETQYF; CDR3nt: TGTGCCAGCAGCTTTAAGCAAGAGACCCAGTACTTC
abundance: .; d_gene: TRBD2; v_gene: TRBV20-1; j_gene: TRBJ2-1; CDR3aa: CSASKAGVQQETQFF; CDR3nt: TGCAGTGCTTCCAAGGCGGGGGTCCAACAAGAGACCCAGTTCTTC
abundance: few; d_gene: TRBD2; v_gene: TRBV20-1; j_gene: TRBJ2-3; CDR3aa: CSAVAGSTDTQYF; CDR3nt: TGCAGTGCTGTAGCGGGGAGCACAGATACGCAGTATTTT
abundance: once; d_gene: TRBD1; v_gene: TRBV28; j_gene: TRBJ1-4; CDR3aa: CASSFRQGSNEKLFF; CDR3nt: TGTGCCAGCAGTTTCCGACAGGGCTCTAATGAAAAACTGTTTTTT
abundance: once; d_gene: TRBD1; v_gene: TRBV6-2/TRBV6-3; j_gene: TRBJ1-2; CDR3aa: CASSYSQGHGYTF; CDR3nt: TGTGCCAGCAGTTACTCACAGGGGCATGGCTACACCTTC
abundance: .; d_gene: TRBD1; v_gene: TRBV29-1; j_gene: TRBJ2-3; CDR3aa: CSEIQGFSTDTQYF; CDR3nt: TGCAGCGAGATACAGGGGTTTAGCACAGATACGCAGTATTTT
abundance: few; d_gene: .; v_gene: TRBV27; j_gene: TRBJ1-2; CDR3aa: CASRNDSIRYGYTF; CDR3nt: TGTGCCAGCAGAAACGACTCTATACGCTATGGCTACACCTTC
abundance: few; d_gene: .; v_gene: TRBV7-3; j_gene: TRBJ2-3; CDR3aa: CASSPARAADTQYF; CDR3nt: TGTGCCAGCAGCCCCGCCCGGGCGGCAGATACGCAGTATTTT
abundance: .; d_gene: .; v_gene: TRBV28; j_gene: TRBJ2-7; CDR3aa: CASRGPLSYNEQYF; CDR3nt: TGTGCCAGCAGGGGCCCCCTCTCCTACAATGAGCAGTACTTC
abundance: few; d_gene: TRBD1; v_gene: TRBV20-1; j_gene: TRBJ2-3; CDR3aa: CSAQDRNTDTQYF; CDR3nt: TGCAGTGCCCAGGACAGGAACACAGATACGCAGTATTTT
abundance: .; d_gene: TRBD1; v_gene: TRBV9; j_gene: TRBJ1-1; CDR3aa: CASSGGQGPEAFF; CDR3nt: TGTGCCAGCAGCGGTGGACAGGGACCTGAAGCTTTCTTT
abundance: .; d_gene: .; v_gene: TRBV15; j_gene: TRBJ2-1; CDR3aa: CATSRTSNEQFF; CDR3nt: TGTGCCACCAGCAGGACTAGCAATGAGCAGTTCTTC
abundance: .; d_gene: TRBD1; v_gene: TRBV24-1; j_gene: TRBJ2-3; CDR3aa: CATSDLTRTGVGTDTQYF; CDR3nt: TGTGCCACCAGTGATCTAACCCGGACAGGGGTCGGGACAGATACGCAGTATTTT
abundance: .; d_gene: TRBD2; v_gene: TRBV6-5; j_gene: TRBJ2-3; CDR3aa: CASSYSGLAGAQITDTQYF; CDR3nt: TGTGCCAGCAGTTACTCTGGGCTAGCGGGGGCTCAAATAACAGATACGCAGTATTTT
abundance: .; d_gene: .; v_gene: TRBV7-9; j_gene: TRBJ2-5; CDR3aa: CASSNRGGETQYF; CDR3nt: TGTGCCAGCAGCAATAGGGGCGGGGAGACCCAGTACTTC
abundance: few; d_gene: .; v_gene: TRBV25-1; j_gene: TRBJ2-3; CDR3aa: CASAGRRRGPTDTQYF; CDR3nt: TGTGCCAGCGCCGGACGCCGGCGGGGCCCCACAGATACGCAGTATTTT